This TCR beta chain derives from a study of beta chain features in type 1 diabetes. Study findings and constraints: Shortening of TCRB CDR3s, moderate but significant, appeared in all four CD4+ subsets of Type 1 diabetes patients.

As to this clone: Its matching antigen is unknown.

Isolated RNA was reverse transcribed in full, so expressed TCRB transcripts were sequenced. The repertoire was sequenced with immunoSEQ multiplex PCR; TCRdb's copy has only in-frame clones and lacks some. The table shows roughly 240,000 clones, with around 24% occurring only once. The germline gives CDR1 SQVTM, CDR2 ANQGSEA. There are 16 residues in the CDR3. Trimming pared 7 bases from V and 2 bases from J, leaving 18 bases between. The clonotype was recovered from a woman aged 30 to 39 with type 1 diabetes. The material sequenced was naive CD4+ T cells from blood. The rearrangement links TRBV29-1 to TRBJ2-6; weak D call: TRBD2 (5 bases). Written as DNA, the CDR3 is TGCAGCGCTCTTCAGCGGAAACGAGCTGGGGCCAACGTCCTGACTTTC. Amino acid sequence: CSALQRKRAGANVLTF.